This T cell receptor (beta chain) emerged from a study of blood T cell repertoires in COVID-19 (dated by TCRdb to 2019 to 2021). Describing the broader study: Samples from collaborators originated in the United States, Italy and Spain and spanned both the acute and convalescent phases of COVID-19. The prospective study material was composed of cDNA or gDNA derived from T cells, B-cell-depleted T cells, or PBMCs. Subjects who had been exposed to COVID-19, were actively infected with it, or had recovered from it provided the deeply sampled blood TCRbeta repertoires that made up the dataset. A freely available public database, intended as a resource for researchers studying the immune response to SARS-CoV-2, is where the repertoires were released. Samples were obtained from the ongoing ImmuneRACE study (first 160 participants) and from over 1,000 subjects provided by 6 global collaborators. Nearly every sample came with metadata listing a de-identified subject ID, COVID-19 status, age in years and sex. Where available, HLA class I and class II types were taken from metadata supplied by the sample provider and were not determined by assay-based typing.

The immunoSEQ Assay, a bias-controlled multiplex PCR, was used to amplify TCRbeta CDR3 regions from genomic DNA. The published analysis was carried out like this. Within the assay, amplification of reference gene primers was used to estimate how many nucleated cells each sample contained. Sequence reads were collapsed and filtered to measure the absolute abundance of every unique TCRbeta CDR3 rearrangement. For each sample, productive Simpson clonality was calculated as the square root of Simpson's diversity index over productive rearrangements. As stored in TCRdb, this immuneACCESS dataset retains in-frame rearrangements with V and J assigned. A fraction of the clones does not appear; measured against another copy, unresolved V genes explain less than half of the discrepancy, and the remainder lacks a known reason. That table gives V, J and clone size, and the DNA gave D and trimming. The sample yields under 100,000 clones; 82% were counted once. About 9.4% of the sample belongs to the ten largest clones.

V is pruned by 4 bases and J by 8 bases, leaving 14 bases of the junction without a gene match. The CDR3 contains 17 residues, cysteine and phenylalanine counted. The entry retains the CDR3 DNA only, 51 bases that are in frame from base 1. Reading the germline V gene gives CDR1 MNHNS and CDR2 SASEGT. What the authors observed across the whole study: How much clinical and demographic metadata was included differed by source and by participant, and the metadata was provided uncurated.

The collaborating institutions used their own protocols to collect whole blood in K2EDTA tubes. For TCRbeta analysis, collaborators shipped samples in one of three forms: frozen whole blood, isolated PBMCs, or DNA extracted from either of those sample types. This clone was seen only once. This clone's antigen is unknown. No much larger clone is present one base from it, and per-base qualities are unavailable. This TCR was recovered from a man aged 55 to 70 with acute or convalescent COVID-19. Recombination connected TRBV6-1 to TRBJ1-6, with 7 bases in between that match TRBD1. Source material: peripheral blood. The DNA sequence reads TGTGCCAGCAGTGGGAGTCCGGGACAGATTATTTATTCACCCCTCCACTTT. Its coded protein is CASSGSPGQIIYSPLHF.